This T cell receptor beta chain was recorded in a study of long-term antiretroviral therapy in people with HIV. Study summary: Samples from the earliest time points predate the 2015 immediate-ART recommendation by about a decade. The study, taken as a whole, reports: Increased diversity was seen after ART, yet it remained lower than in transplant donor controls. All blood samples came from the years 2004 to 2017, possibly under older ART regimens.

The sample holds a few counts of this clone. Its specificity is unknown. The V gene's germline CDR1 is WNHNN and CDR2 SYGVQD (reference sequence). V was pared by 0 bases and J by 7 bases, with 7 bases between. The CDR3 spans 13 residues. They ran version v3.0 of the immunoSEQ assay at survey level. TCRdb's table, derived via immunoSEQ multiplex PCR, lists solely in-frame clones and lacks some. Here the sample spans 20,000 to 25,000 clones, roughly 85% being singletons. All donors provided no fewer than one pre-ART and no fewer than two post-ART PBMC samples. The clonotype was recovered from a woman in her thirties or forties with HIV. The chain carries TRBV10-1 and TRBJ1-5; no clear D. This material consisted of unsorted PBMCs, taken 1.2 years after starting antiretroviral therapy. CDR3 sequence: CASSESRIQPQHF. The CDR3 DNA reads as TGCGCCAGCAGTGAGTCACGGATACAGCCCCAGCATTTT.